This T cell receptor (beta chain) was sequenced in a study of T cell responses to AZD1222 COVID-19 vaccine. Overall study context: The analysis combined second doses at about 4 or about 12 weeks. Study-level findings and limits: Among vaccine-associated CD4 TCRs, coverage spanned spike, with dominance at 160-218 and 743-854.

Remarks on this clone: As yet, its antigen is unknown.

Germline CDR1 reads SEHNR; CDR2 reads FQNEAQ (reference sequence). V lost 0 bases to trimming and J lost 2 bases, with 8 bases between them. The CDR3 is 15 residues long. Only in-frame clones appear in the TCRdb table, and some are missing; sequencing was by immunoSEQ multiplex PCR. The sample includes 130,000 to 150,000 clones, around 90% of them seen just once. The sample in question was peripheral blood, obtained on day 0 of AZD1222 vaccination. The chain joins TRBV7-9 to TRBJ1-3, with D hard to call. The clonotype comes from an adult in good health. In nucleotides, the CDR3 is TGTGCCAGCAGCTTAGCGGGGATTACTGGAAACACCATATATTTT. This sequence encodes CASSLAGITGNTIYF.